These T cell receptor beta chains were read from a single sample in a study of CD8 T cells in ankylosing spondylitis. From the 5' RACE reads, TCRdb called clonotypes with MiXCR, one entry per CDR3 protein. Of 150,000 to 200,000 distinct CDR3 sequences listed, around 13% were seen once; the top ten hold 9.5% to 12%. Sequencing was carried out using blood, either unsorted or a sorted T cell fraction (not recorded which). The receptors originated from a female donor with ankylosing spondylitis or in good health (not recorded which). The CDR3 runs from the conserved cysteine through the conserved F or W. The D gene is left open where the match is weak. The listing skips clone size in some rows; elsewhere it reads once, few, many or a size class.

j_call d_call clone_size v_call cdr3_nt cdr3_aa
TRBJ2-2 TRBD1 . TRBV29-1 TGCAGCGCCCGGACAGGGTACACCGGGGAGCTGTTTTTT CSARTGYTGELFF
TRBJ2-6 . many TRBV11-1 TGTGCCAGCAGCTTATTGTTACCTGACTACCATCAAACATCTGGGGCCAACGTCCTGACTTTC CASSLLLPDYHQTSGANVLTF
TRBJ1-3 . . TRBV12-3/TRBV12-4 TGTGCCAGCCGTAGTCCGTCTGGAAACACCATATATTTT CASRSPSGNTIYF
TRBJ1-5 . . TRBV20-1 TGCAGTGCTAGAGATCCGGGCAGGGTTTATAGCAATCAGCCCCAGCATTTT CSARDPGRVYSNQPQHF
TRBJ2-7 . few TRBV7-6 TGTGCCAGCAGTTGGACTCAAGACTCCTACGAGCAGTACTTC CASSWTQDSYEQYF
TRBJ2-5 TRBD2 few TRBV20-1 TGCAGTGCTATTGGTAGCGGGACGCAAGAGACCCAGTACTTC CSAIGSGTQETQYF
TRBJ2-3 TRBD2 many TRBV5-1 TGCGCCAGCAGCTTAGCGGGAGCGCGCGCAGATACGCAGTATTTT CASSLAGARADTQYF
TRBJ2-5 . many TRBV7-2 TGTGCCAGCAGCTTCCAGGGGAACCAAGAGACCCAGTACTTC CASSFQGNQETQYF
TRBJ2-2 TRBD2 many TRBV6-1 TGTGCCAGCGCCCCCGCGGGAGTGGGCGGGGAGCTGTTTTTT CASAPAGVGGELFF
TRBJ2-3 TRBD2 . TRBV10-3 TGTGCCATCAACCTGGGGACTAGCGGCAGCACAGATACGCAGTATTTT CAINLGTSGSTDTQYF
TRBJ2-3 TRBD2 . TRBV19 TGTGCCAGTAGTAAGCGGACTAGCGGGAGTGTCACAGATACGCAGTATTTT CASSKRTSGSVTDTQYF
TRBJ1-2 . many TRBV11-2 TGTGTCAGCAGCTTAGACGGAAACTATGGCTACACCTTC CVSSLDGNYGYTF
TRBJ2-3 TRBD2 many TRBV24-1 TGTGCCACCAGTGATGCACTAGCGGGAGTAGCAGATACGCAGTATTTT CATSDALAGVADTQYF
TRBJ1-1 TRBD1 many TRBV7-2 TGTGCCAGCAAGGCGGGACAGGTGAACACTGAAGCTTTCTTT CASKAGQVNTEAFF
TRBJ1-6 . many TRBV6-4 TGTGCCACCCGGGAGGACTCCTATAATTCACCCCTCCACTTT CATREDSYNSPLHF
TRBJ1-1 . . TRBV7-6 TGTGCCACCTCAGTCACGAACACTGAAGCTTTCTTT CATSVTNTEAFF
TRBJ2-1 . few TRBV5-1 TGCGCCAGCAGCTTGGAGGCCCTATCAAATGAGCAGTTCTTC CASSLEALSNEQFF
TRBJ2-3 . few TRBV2 TGTGCCAGCAGGAAACACACAAGCACAGATACGCAGTATTTT CASRKHTSTDTQYF
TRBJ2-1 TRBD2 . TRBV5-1 TGCGCCAGCAGCTCCATAGCGGGAGGAAAGGCTAAATACGATGAGCAGTTCTTC CASSSIAGGKAKYDEQFF
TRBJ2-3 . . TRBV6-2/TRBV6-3 TGTGCCAGCAGTTACTCGTCGAGGGATATAGATACGCAGTATTTT CASSYSSRDIDTQYF
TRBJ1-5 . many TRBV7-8 TGTGCCAGCAGCTCCTTGGGCGGGGGCCCTAATCAGCCCCAGCATTTT CASSSLGGGPNQPQHF
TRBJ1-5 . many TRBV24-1 TGTGCCACCAGTGATGCCAGGGGTAGCAATCAGCCCCAGCATTTT CATSDARGSNQPQHF
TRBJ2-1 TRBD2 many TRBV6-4 TGTGCCAGCAGTGGGACGGCTAGCGGGAGAGGGGGTGAGCAGTTCTTC CASSGTASGRGGEQFF